The text below deals with one T cell receptor (beta chain). This specimen comes from a study of technical replicates of blood from several donors. Clones were sequenced by immunoSEQ multiplex PCR, and TCRdb holds only the in-frame ones, with some missing. The sample yields about 12,000 clones, about 95% seen once. After removal of 6 bases from V and 5 bases from J, the junction contained 7 bases not matched to a gene. The germline gives CDR1 SGHAT, CDR2 FQNNGV. The CDR3 consists of 16 residues. The receptor's source is a human donor in good health. The V gene is TRBV11-2, the J gene TRBJ2-5, with 15 bases aligning to TRBD2. The sample taken for sequencing was PBMCs. CDR3 amino acids: CASSFGLAGGRETQYF. The CDR3 DNA is TGTGCCAGCAGTTTCGGACTAGCGGGAGGGCGGGAGACCCAGTACTTC.